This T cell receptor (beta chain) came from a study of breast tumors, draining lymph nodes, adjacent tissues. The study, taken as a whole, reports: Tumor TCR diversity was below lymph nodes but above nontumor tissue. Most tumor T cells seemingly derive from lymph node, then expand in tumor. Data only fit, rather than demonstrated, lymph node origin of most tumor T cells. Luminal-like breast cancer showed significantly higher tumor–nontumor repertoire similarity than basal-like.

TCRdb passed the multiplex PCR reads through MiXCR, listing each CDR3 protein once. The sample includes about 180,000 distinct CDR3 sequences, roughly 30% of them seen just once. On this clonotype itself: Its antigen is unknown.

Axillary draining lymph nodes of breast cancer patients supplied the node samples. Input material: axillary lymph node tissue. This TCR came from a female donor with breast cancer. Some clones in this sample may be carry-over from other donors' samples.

Here the CDR3 DNA reads TGTGCCAGCCGAGGGACTAGGGGCGGGACAGATACGCAGTATTTT. It yields the protein CASRGTRGGTDTQYF. The chain combines TRBV5-4 with TRBJ2-3; 8 bases match TRBD2. The J segment lost 3 bases and the V segment lost 7 bases, leaving 10 bases of the junction unmatched. The germline gives CDR1 SGHNT, CDR2 YYREEE (reference sequence). The CDR3 is 15 residues long.